This is a list of T cell receptor beta chains from one sample in a study of STAT3 mutations in large granular lymphocyte leukemia. The assay was immunoSEQ multiplex PCR, and TCRdb's table has in-frame clones only and misses some. Among approximately 45,000 clones listed, about 81% were seen once. The sample consisted of PBMCs. The receptors stem from a human donor with T large granular lymphocyte leukemia. Some clones in this sample may be carry-over from other donors' samples. CDR3s include the opening cysteine and the closing phenylalanine or tryptophan. Each record gives: clone size, J gene, V gene, D gene, CDR3 DNA, CDR3 protein. D genes are given only for firm matches. The size field is filled for only some rows; it gives once, few, many or a size class.

clone_size: -; j_call: TRBJ1-5; v_call: TRBV7-6; d_call: TRBD1; cdr3_nt: TGTGCCAGCAGCCCGGTAGGGGGCTCGAATCAGCCCCAGCATTTT; cdr3_aa: CASSPVGGSNQPQHF
clone_size: -; j_call: TRBJ2-5; v_call: TRBV14; d_call: TRBD1; cdr3_nt: TGTGCCAGCAGCCAAGGGGACAGCTACCAAGAGACCCAGTACTTC; cdr3_aa: CASSQGDSYQETQYF
clone_size: -; j_call: TRBJ1-5; v_call: TRBV28; d_call: -; cdr3_nt: TGTGCCAGCGGACGTAGCAATCAGCCCCAGCATTTT; cdr3_aa: CASGRSNQPQHF
clone_size: -; j_call: TRBJ2-6; v_call: TRBV27; d_call: -; cdr3_nt: TGTGCCAGCAGCGAGGGGGTTTCTGGGGCCAACGTCCTGACTTTC; cdr3_aa: CASSEGVSGANVLTF
clone_size: -; j_call: TRBJ1-4; v_call: TRBV7-6; d_call: -; cdr3_nt: TGTGCCAGCAGCTTAAGGGGTCGTTCGGGGCGGGTTAACGAAAAACTGTTTTTT; cdr3_aa: CASSLRGRSGRVNEKLFF
clone_size: few; j_call: TRBJ2-5; v_call: TRBV9; d_call: -; cdr3_nt: TGTGCCAGCAGCGTAGAAGCGGGTCAAGAGACCCAGTACTTC; cdr3_aa: CASSVEAGQETQYF
clone_size: -; j_call: TRBJ2-3; v_call: TRBV4-2; d_call: TRBD2; cdr3_nt: TGTGCCAGCAGCCCGGGACTAGCGGGGGGGCCGGGCACAGATACGCAGTATTTT; cdr3_aa: CASSPGLAGGPGTDTQYF
clone_size: -; j_call: TRBJ1-4; v_call: TRBV5-1; d_call: -; cdr3_nt: TGCGCCAGCAGCTTGGGTCCGGGACAAGCAACTAATGAAAAACTGTTTTTT; cdr3_aa: CASSLGPGQATNEKLFF
clone_size: -; j_call: TRBJ1-1; v_call: TRBV6-6; d_call: -; cdr3_nt: TGTGCCACCAAGGGCACAGGGACATCTGAAGCTTTCTTT; cdr3_aa: CATKGTGTSEAFF
clone_size: -; j_call: TRBJ2-1; v_call: TRBV13; d_call: TRBD2; cdr3_nt: TGTGCCAGCAGCTTAGAGGCGGGGGGGCTGAATGAGCAGTTCTTC; cdr3_aa: CASSLEAGGLNEQFF
clone_size: -; j_call: TRBJ2-1; v_call: TRBV7-2; d_call: -; cdr3_nt: TGTGCCAGCAGCTGGAGGGGGGGGGACGGTGAGCAGTTCTTC; cdr3_aa: CASSWRGGDGEQFF
clone_size: -; j_call: TRBJ1-1; v_call: TRBV29-1; d_call: -; cdr3_nt: TGCAGCGTTCAGGACCAGAACACTGAAGCTTTCTTT; cdr3_aa: CSVQDQNTEAFF
clone_size: few; j_call: TRBJ1-1; v_call: TRBV5-5; d_call: -; cdr3_nt: TGTGCCAGCAGCTTGGGACAGTTGGGGAACACTGAAGCTTTCTTT; cdr3_aa: CASSLGQLGNTEAFF
clone_size: -; j_call: TRBJ2-5; v_call: TRBV5-1; d_call: TRBD1; cdr3_nt: TGCGCCAGCAAAATCTCCAGGGGGCAGCGAGAGACCCAGTACTTC; cdr3_aa: CASKISRGQRETQYF
clone_size: -; j_call: TRBJ2-7; v_call: TRBV29-1; d_call: -; cdr3_nt: TGCAGCGTCGTTAGGTCGCCGACCAACGAGCAGTACTTC; cdr3_aa: CSVVRSPTNEQYF
clone_size: once; j_call: TRBJ2-2; v_call: TRBV6-1; d_call: -; cdr3_nt: TGTGCCAGCAGTGAAGCGTTATACACCGGGGAGCTGTTTTTT; cdr3_aa: CASSEALYTGELFF
clone_size: -; j_call: TRBJ1-5; v_call: TRBV4-1; d_call: -; cdr3_nt: TGCGCCAGCAGCCAAGAACAGAGAACCTATAGCAATCAGCCCCAGCATTTT; cdr3_aa: CASSQEQRTYSNQPQHF
clone_size: -; j_call: TRBJ1-4; v_call: TRBV5-1; d_call: -; cdr3_nt: TGCGCCAGCAGCGCGGCGGCACCTACTAATGAAAAACTGTTTTTT; cdr3_aa: CASSAAAPTNEKLFF
clone_size: -; j_call: TRBJ1-4; v_call: TRBV30; d_call: -; cdr3_nt: TGTGCCTGTAGGCCCCATGAGGGTGAAAAACTGTTTTTT; cdr3_aa: CACRPHEGEKLFF
clone_size: -; j_call: TRBJ2-2; v_call: TRBV5-1; d_call: -; cdr3_nt: TGCGCCAGCTGGAGTCGCACCGGGGAGCTGTTTTTT; cdr3_aa: CASWSRTGELFF
clone_size: -; j_call: TRBJ1-5; v_call: TRBV2; d_call: -; cdr3_nt: TGTGCCAGCAGTGAAGGTACAACGGGGTCCCCTCAGCCCCAGCATTTT; cdr3_aa: CASSEGTTGSPQPQHF
clone_size: -; j_call: TRBJ2-6; v_call: TRBV28; d_call: TRBD2; cdr3_nt: TGTGCCAGCAGTTTAGGCGGGGGGGCCTGGGGAGGGGCCAACGTCCTGACTTTC; cdr3_aa: CASSLGGGAWGGANVLTF
clone_size: -; j_call: TRBJ2-1; v_call: TRBV19; d_call: TRBD2; cdr3_nt: TGTGCCAGTATGTGGACTAGCGGGGGGGCCGGGGAGCAGTTCTTC; cdr3_aa: CASMWTSGGAGEQFF
clone_size: -; j_call: TRBJ2-1; v_call: TRBV11-2; d_call: TRBD2; cdr3_nt: TGTGCCAGCAGCTCAACCGGGACTAGCGGATACAATGAGCAGTTCTTC; cdr3_aa: CASSSTGTSGYNEQFF
clone_size: -; j_call: TRBJ1-5; v_call: TRBV28; d_call: -; cdr3_nt: TGTGCCAGCAGTTCCTCTAAAGCCCAGCATTTT; cdr3_aa: CASSSSKAQHF
clone_size: few; j_call: TRBJ1-1; v_call: TRBV25-1; d_call: -; cdr3_nt: TGTGCCAGCAGTGAATTGGCTAACACTGAAGCTTTCTTT; cdr3_aa: CASSELANTEAFF
clone_size: -; j_call: TRBJ2-7; v_call: TRBV14; d_call: TRBD1; cdr3_nt: TGTGCCAGCAGCCAAGGTGGACAGGGTTTCGGGCAGTACTTC; cdr3_aa: CASSQGGQGFGQYF
clone_size: few; j_call: TRBJ1-5; v_call: TRBV9; d_call: -; cdr3_nt: TGTGCCAGCAGCGTAGATTCGATCAATCAGCCCCAGCATTTT; cdr3_aa: CASSVDSINQPQHF
clone_size: -; j_call: TRBJ1-5; v_call: TRBV28; d_call: -; cdr3_nt: TGTGCCAGCACCCTTCGTCGGGACGGCAATCAGCCCCAGCATTTT; cdr3_aa: CASTLRRDGNQPQHF
clone_size: -; j_call: TRBJ1-5; v_call: TRBV19; d_call: -; cdr3_nt: TGTGCCAGTAGTATAGGGACCAGAGGGAGCAATCAGCCCCAGCATTTT; cdr3_aa: CASSIGTRGSNQPQHF
clone_size: -; j_call: TRBJ1-5; v_call: TRBV7-2; d_call: TRBD1; cdr3_nt: TGTGCCAGCAGCAAGGGGACAGTAGGTCAGCCCCAGCATTTT; cdr3_aa: CASSKGTVGQPQHF
clone_size: once; j_call: TRBJ1-5; v_call: TRBV10-3; d_call: -; cdr3_nt: TGTGCCATCAGTGAAGTCCCCACAGGGTCGGGCAATCAGCCCCAGCATTTT; cdr3_aa: CAISEVPTGSGNQPQHF
clone_size: -; j_call: TRBJ2-3; v_call: TRBV5-1; d_call: TRBD2; cdr3_nt: TGCGCCAGCAGCTTGACGGCTAGCGGAAGCACAGATACGCAGTATTTT; cdr3_aa: CASSLTASGSTDTQYF
clone_size: -; j_call: TRBJ2-2; v_call: TRBV5-1; d_call: -; cdr3_nt: TGCGCCAGCAGCTTGTCGGAGGTGGGGCTCACCGGGGAGCTGTTTTTT; cdr3_aa: CASSLSEVGLTGELFF
clone_size: -; j_call: TRBJ1-1; v_call: TRBV7-9; d_call: TRBD1; cdr3_nt: TGTGCCAGCAGCCCCAGGGACAGAGAAGCTTTCTTT; cdr3_aa: CASSPRDREAFF
clone_size: -; j_call: TRBJ1-5; v_call: TRBV2; d_call: TRBD1; cdr3_nt: TGTGCCAGCAGCAAGACAGGGGGTTCACAGCCCCAGCATTTT; cdr3_aa: CASSKTGGSQPQHF
clone_size: -; j_call: TRBJ2-1; v_call: TRBV5-1; d_call: -; cdr3_nt: TGCGCCAGCAGCTTGGCACTAGCTAATGAGCAGTTCTTC; cdr3_aa: CASSLALANEQFF
clone_size: -; j_call: TRBJ2-1; v_call: TRBV5-1; d_call: -; cdr3_nt: TGCGCCAGCAGCGCACCCGCTTTTGCGATGGGTCACAATGAGCAGTTCTTC; cdr3_aa: CASSAPAFAMGHNEQFF
clone_size: -; j_call: TRBJ2-5; v_call: TRBV11-2; d_call: -; cdr3_nt: TGTGCCAGCAGCGAACAGACTAGTCGCCAAGAGACCCAGTACTTC; cdr3_aa: CASSEQTSRQETQYF
clone_size: -; j_call: TRBJ1-4; v_call: TRBV4-2; d_call: -; cdr3_nt: TGTGCCAGCAGCCAACCATTAACGGGTCGCAGTGAAAAACTGTTTTTT; cdr3_aa: CASSQPLTGRSEKLFF
clone_size: -; j_call: TRBJ1-4; v_call: TRBV7-9; d_call: TRBD1; cdr3_nt: TGTGCCAGCAGCCGAGGACAGGGAGGCGAAAAACTGTTTTTT; cdr3_aa: CASSRGQGGEKLFF
clone_size: -; j_call: TRBJ1-2; v_call: TRBV7-2; d_call: -; cdr3_nt: TGTGCCAGCAGCCCGACTCGGGCGGGCTATGGCTACACCTTC; cdr3_aa: CASSPTRAGYGYTF
clone_size: -; j_call: TRBJ1-6; v_call: TRBV30; d_call: -; cdr3_nt: TGTGCCTGGAGCCTTCCCATCGGGGCTCGTTCACCCCTCCACTTT; cdr3_aa: CAWSLPIGARSPLHF
clone_size: -; j_call: TRBJ1-2; v_call: TRBV2; d_call: -; cdr3_nt: TGTGCCAGCAGTGGAACAGGGAAGGGCTATGGCTACACCTTC; cdr3_aa: CASSGTGKGYGYTF
clone_size: few; j_call: TRBJ2-2; v_call: TRBV29-1; d_call: -; cdr3_nt: TGCAGCGTTGCCAACACCGGGGAGCTGTTTTTT; cdr3_aa: CSVANTGELFF
clone_size: -; j_call: TRBJ2-7; v_call: TRBV6-6; d_call: -; cdr3_nt: TGTGCCAGCAGGGACAGATCCTACGAGCAGTACTTC; cdr3_aa: CASRDRSYEQYF
clone_size: -; j_call: TRBJ2-3; v_call: TRBV6-6; d_call: TRBD2; cdr3_nt: TGTGCCAGCAGCCAGACGGGGAGGGGAAGCACAGATACGCAGTATTTT; cdr3_aa: CASSQTGRGSTDTQYF
clone_size: -; j_call: TRBJ2-1; v_call: TRBV12-5; d_call: -; cdr3_nt: TGTGCTAGTGGTCCCGGTACGGGAAATTACAATGAGCAGTTCTTC; cdr3_aa: CASGPGTGNYNEQFF
clone_size: -; j_call: TRBJ1-1; v_call: TRBV5-4; d_call: -; cdr3_nt: TGTGCCAGCAGCACCTCCGGGCAGGCGAACACTGAAGCTTTCTTT; cdr3_aa: CASSTSGQANTEAFF
clone_size: -; j_call: TRBJ2-2; v_call: TRBV6-1; d_call: TRBD2; cdr3_nt: TGTGCCAGCAGAGGGACTAGCGGGGGGATCGGGGAGCTGTTTTTT; cdr3_aa: CASRGTSGGIGELFF